The next 9 T cell receptor beta chains were all read from a single sample in a study of T cell clonality in common variable immunodeficiency. The repertoire was sequenced with immunoSEQ multiplex PCR; TCRdb's copy has only in-frame clones and lacks some. The sample contains about 66,000 clones, none occurring once; 1.5% to 2% lies in the top ten. Specimen: peripheral blood mononuclear cells. The receptors were gathered from a person between 18 and 70 years old in good health.

This clone was observed at least ten times. The read halts 3 residues ahead of the CDR3 end, with the missing end drawn from the germline J gene. The chain has TRBV28 and TRBJ1-1; 7 bases are a match to TRBD1. The CDR3 has 11 amino acids. In germline, CDR1 is MDHEN, CDR2 SYDVKM. The CDR3 reads CASSKGARAFF. The sequenced CDR3 bases are TGTGCCAGCAGTAAGGGGGCGCGG.

This clone was counted many times. Coverage ceases 3 residues before the CDR3 finishes, and the germline J gene fills in the end. The rearrangement links TRBV9 to TRBJ2-2, with 8 bases lining up with TRBD2. V was pared by 0 bases and J by 6 bases, with 7 bases of the junction left unmatched. Germline CDR1 is SGDLS and CDR2 is YYNGEE. This CDR3 comprises 16 residues. The part of the CDR3 DNA that was read is TGTGCCAGCAGCGTAGGAGCGGGAGTTGTATCCGGGGAG. Its protein is CASSVGAGVVSGE. The whole CDR3 region reads CASSVGAGVVSGELFF. The entire variable domain, with the rest obtained from reference TRBV9 and TRBJ2-2, is as follows: DSGVTQTPKHLITATGQRVTLRCSPRSGDLSVYWYQQSLDQGLQFLIQYYNGEERAKGNILERFSAQQFPDLHSELNLSSLELGDSALYFCASSVGAGVVSGELFFGEGSRLTVL.

There are many counts of this clone. At one end, the junction sequence differs from germline, possibly due to a read error. The sequence runs out 3 residues before the end of the CDR3; the remainder is reconstructed from the germline J gene. The chain has TRBV4-2 and TRBJ1-5; D is unresolved. CDR1 LGHNA and CDR2 YNFKEQ come from the germline V gene. The CDR3 consists of 16 residues. CDR3 DNA (partial): TGCGCCAGCAGCCAAGATCGACATTCTAGCAATCAGCCC. Amino acid sequence: CASSQDRHSSNQP. The whole CDR3 sequence is CASSQDRHSSNQPQHF.

On this clone itself: The sequenced fragment ends 3 residues before the CDR3 boundary, so the rest is inferred from the germline J gene. This chain links TRBV20-1 with TRBJ1-1; 7 bases fit TRBD1. V was pared by 3 bases and J by 3 bases, with 7 bases of the junction left unmatched. This CDR3 comprises 14 residues. Germline loops: CDR1 DFQATT, CDR2 SNEGSKA (reference sequence). Incomplete CDR3 DNA: TGCAGTGCTAGCCGGGGACAGCACCACACTGAA. It is translated as CSASRGQHHTE. The entire CDR3 reads CSASRGQHHTEAFF.

This clone was seen at least ten times. With the read ending 3 residues before the CDR3 end, the germline J gene is used to fill in that end. The gene calls are TRBV20-1 and TRBJ2-7; D remains ambiguous. The V end was cut by 0 bases, the J end by 3 bases, with 15 bases between. The CDR3 is 15 amino acids. CDR1 is DFQATT and CDR2 is SNEGSKA in the germline V gene (reference sequence). The covered CDR3 bases are TGCAGTGCTAGAGATGTTTCCGGTTCGAACTACGAG. Its protein is CSARDVSGSNYE. The CDR3 in its entirety is CSARDVSGSNYEQYF.

This clone showed up many times. The sequence runs out 3 residues before the end of the CDR3; the remainder is reconstructed from the germline J gene. The J gene is TRBJ1-5, the V gene TRBV20-1, with D possibly TRBD1 on 6 matching bases. V was pared by 6 bases and J by 7 bases, with 16 bases between. Germline V CDR1 and CDR2: DFQATT, SNEGSKA (reference sequence). This CDR3 has 13 residues. CDR3 bases read: TGCAGTGCAACAGGACAGTCAGGCCAGCCC. Amino acid sequence: CSATGQSGQP. The CDR3, in full, reads CSATGQSGQPQHF.

There are many counts of this clone. At one end, the junction sequence differs from germline, possibly due to a read error. Read coverage stops 3 residues before the CDR3 terminus; the germline J gene supplies the remainder. V is TRBV4-2 and J is TRBJ2-3; a weak D match, TRBD2 (5 bases). This CDR3 is 14 amino acids long. The germline gives CDR1 LGHNA, CDR2 YNFKEQ. CDR3 bases read: TGCGCCAGCAGCAAAGTGGCTAGCAGCGCTACG. The encoded protein is CASSKVASSAT. The complete CDR3 sequence is CASSKVASSATQYF.

This clone was found many times. The CDR3 goes on 3 residues after the read ends, and that part is filled in from the germline J gene. The chain combines TRBV12-3 or TRBV12-4 with TRBJ2-3; 9 bases fit TRBD1. This CDR3 has 14 residues. V lost 6 bases, J lost 1 base, and 2 bases stayed unmatched. Partial CDR3 DNA: TGTGCCAGCAGCTGGACAGGGGGCACAGATACG. Translating gives CASSWTGGTDT. The whole CDR3 reads CASSWTGGTDTQYF.

This clone was counted many times. Read data end 3 residues before the CDR3 end; the end is taken from the germline J gene. The J gene is TRBJ1-3, the V gene TRBV12-3 or TRBV12-4; 9 bases align to TRBD1. The CDR3 is 18 residues long. The V segment lost 6 bases and the J segment 0 bases; nucleotides outside the gene matches: 12. CDR3 DNA, as far as it was read: TGTGCCAGCAGCCCGGGACAGGGAGCCCAAAACTCTGGAAACACC. As protein: CASSPGQGAQNSGNT. The whole CDR3 protein reads CASSPGQGAQNSGNTIYF.